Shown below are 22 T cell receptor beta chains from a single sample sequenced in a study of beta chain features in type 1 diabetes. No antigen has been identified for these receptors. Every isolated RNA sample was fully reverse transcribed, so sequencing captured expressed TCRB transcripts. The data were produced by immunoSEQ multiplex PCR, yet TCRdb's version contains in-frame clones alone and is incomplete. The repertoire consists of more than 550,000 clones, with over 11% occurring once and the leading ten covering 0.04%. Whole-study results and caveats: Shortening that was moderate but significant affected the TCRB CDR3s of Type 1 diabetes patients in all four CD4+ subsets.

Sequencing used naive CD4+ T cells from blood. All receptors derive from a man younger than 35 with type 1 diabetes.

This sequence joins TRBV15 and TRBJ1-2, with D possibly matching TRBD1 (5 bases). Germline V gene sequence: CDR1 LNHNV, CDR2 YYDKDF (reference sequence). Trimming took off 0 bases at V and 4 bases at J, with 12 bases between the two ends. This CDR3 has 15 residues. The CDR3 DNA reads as TGTGCCACCAGCAGAGATGAATGGGGGAGCTATGGCTACACCTTC. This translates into CATSRDEWGSYGYTF.

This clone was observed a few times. The CDR3 DNA reads as TGTGCCAGTGGGGGGCCCAATCAGCCCCAGCATTTT. It encodes CASGGPNQPQHF. The V gene is TRBV27, the J gene TRBJ1-5, with D tentatively TRBD1 (6 bases). The CDR3 runs to 12 residues. CDR1 and CDR2 from the germline V gene are MNHEY and SMNVEV (reference sequence). Trimming stripped 9 bases from V and 3 bases from J, with 9 bases between.

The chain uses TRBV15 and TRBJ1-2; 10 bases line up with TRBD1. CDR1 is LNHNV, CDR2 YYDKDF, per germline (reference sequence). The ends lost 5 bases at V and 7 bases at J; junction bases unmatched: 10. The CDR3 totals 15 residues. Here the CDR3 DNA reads TGTGCCACCAGCGGGGACAGGGGAGTGGTTCGTGGCTACACCTTC. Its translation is CATSGDRGVVRGYTF.

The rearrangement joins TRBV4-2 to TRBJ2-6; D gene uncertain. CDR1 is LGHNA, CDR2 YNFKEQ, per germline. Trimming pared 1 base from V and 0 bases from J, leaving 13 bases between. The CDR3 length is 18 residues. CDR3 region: CASSQAASPRSGANVLTF. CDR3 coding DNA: TGTGCCAGCAGCCAAGCAGCGAGTCCCCGCTCTGGGGCCAACGTCCTGACTTTC.

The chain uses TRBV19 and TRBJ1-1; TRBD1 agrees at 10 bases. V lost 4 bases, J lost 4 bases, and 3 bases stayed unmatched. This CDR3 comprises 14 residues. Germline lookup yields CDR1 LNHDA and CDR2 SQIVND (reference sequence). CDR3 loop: CASSTRTGGTEAFF. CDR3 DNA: TGTGCCAGTAGTACCCGGACAGGGGGCACTGAAGCTTTCTTT.

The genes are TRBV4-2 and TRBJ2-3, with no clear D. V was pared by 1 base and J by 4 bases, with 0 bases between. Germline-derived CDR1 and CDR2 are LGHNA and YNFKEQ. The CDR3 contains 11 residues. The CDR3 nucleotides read TGTGCCAGCAGCCAAGCAGATACGCAGTATTTT. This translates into CASSQADTQYF.

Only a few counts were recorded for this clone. DNA of the CDR3: TGCAGCGGAGGGTGGAGGCCACTAGCGGGGGGCACCGGGGAGCTGTTTTTT. Translated: CSGGWRPLAGGTGELFF. This chain links TRBV29-1 with TRBJ2-2; 12 nucleotides line up with TRBD2. CDR1 is SQVTM, CDR2 ANQGSEA, per germline. V shed 7 bases and J 4 bases; nucleotides not matched to a gene: 13. This CDR3 has 17 residues.

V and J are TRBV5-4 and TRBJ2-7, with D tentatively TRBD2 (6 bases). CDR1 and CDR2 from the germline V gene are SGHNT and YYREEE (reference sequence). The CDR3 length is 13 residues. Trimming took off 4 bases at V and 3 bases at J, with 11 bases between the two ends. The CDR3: CASSPGGDYEQYF. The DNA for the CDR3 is TGTGCCAGCAGCCCTGGAGGGGACTACGAGCAGTACTTC.

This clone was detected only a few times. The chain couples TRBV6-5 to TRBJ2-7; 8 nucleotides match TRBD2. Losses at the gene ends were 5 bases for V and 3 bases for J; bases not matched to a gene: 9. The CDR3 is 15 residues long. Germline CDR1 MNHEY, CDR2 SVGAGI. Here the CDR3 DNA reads TGTGCCAGCAGTCCACAACTAGCGGAGTTCTACGAGCAGTACTTC. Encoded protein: CASSPQLAEFYEQYF.

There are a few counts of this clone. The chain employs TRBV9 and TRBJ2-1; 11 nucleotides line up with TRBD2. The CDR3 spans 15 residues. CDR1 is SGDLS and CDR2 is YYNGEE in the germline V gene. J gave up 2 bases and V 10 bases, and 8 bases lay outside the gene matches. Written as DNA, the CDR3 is TGTGCCGGTCACCCACTAGCGGGGGCCTACAATGAGCAGTTCTTC. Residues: CAGHPLAGAYNEQFF.

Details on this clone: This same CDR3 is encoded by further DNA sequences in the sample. DNA for the CDR3: TGTGCCTGGAGCGGGACAGGGAATTCACCCCTCCACTTT. Protein product: CAWSGTGNSPLHF. The V gene is TRBV30, the J gene TRBJ1-6; 9 nucleotides line up with TRBD1. V trimming: 3 bases; J trimming: 7 bases; junction bases outside the gene matches: 1. CDR3 size: 13 residues. Germline CDR1 is GTSNPN and CDR2 is SVGIG (reference sequence).

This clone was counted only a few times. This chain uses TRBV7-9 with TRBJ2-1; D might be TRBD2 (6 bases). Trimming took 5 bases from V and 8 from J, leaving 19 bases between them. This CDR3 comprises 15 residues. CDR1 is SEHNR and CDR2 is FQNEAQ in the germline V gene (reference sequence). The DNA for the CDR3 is TGTGCCAGCAGCCCTCTTCGACTAGTTCCACATGAGCAGTTCTTC. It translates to CASSPLRLVPHEQFF.

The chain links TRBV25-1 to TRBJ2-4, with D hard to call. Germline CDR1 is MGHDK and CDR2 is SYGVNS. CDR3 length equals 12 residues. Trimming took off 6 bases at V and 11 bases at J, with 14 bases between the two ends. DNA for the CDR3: TGTGCCAGCAGCCTATCGGACGGCCTTCAGTACTTC. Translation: CASSLSDGLQYF.

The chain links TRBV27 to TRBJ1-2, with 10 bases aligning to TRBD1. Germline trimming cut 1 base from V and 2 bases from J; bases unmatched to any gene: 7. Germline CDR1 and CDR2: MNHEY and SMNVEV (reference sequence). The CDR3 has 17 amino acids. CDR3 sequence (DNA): TGTGCCAGCAGTTTATTAGGGGACAGGGGACCGAACTATGGCTACACCTTC. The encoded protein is CASSLLGDRGPNYGYTF.

CDR3 sequence (DNA): TGTGCCAGCAGCTTAGAGGCGGTAGGCTACGAGCAGTACTTC. As protein: CASSLEAVGYEQYF. The rearrangement links TRBV7-6 to TRBJ2-7, with D hard to call. This CDR3 has 14 amino acids. CDR1 and CDR2 (germline): SGHVS, FNYEAQ. V was cut by 1 base and J by 3 bases, with 10 bases left in between.

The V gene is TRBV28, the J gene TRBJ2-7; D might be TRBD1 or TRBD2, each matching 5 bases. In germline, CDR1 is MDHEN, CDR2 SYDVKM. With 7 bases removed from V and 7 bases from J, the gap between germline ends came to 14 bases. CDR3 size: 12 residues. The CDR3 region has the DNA TGTGCCAGCAATCCGGGGCAGCGGGAGCAGTACTTC. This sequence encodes CASNPGQREQYF.

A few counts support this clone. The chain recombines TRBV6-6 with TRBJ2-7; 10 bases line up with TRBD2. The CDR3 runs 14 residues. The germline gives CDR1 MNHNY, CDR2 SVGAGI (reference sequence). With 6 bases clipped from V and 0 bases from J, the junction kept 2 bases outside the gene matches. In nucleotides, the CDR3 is TGTGCCAGCAGGACTAGCGGGCGCTCCTACGAGCAGTACTTC. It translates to CASRTSGRSYEQYF.

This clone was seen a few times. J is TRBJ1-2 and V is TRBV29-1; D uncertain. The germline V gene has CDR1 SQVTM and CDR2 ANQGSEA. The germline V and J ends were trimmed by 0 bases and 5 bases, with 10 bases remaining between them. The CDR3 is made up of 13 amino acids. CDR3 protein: CSVEDPAVYGYTF. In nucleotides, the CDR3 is TGCAGCGTTGAAGATCCGGCGGTTTATGGCTACACCTTC.

The CDR3 region has the DNA TGTGCCAGCAGCCTCCGGAGGACAGGGTCGTACGAGCAGTACTTC. It specifies CASSLRRTGSYEQYF. This chain links TRBV6-1 with TRBJ2-7; 8 nucleotides agree with TRBD1. The CDR3 is 15 amino acids. Trimming removed 6 bases from V and 4 bases from J; junction bases left unmatched: 11. CDR1 is MNHNS and CDR2 is SASEGT in the germline V gene.

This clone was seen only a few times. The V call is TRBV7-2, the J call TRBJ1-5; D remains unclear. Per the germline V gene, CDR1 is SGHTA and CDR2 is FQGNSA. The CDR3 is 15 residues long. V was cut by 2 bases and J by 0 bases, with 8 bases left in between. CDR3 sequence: CASSLSGDSNQPQHF. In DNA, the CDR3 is TGTGCCAGCAGCTTAAGCGGGGATAGCAATCAGCCCCAGCATTTT.

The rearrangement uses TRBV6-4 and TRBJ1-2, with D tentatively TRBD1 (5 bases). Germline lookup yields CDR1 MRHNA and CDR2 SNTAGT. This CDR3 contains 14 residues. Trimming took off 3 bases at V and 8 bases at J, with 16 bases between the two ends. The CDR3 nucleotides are TGTGCCAGCAGTGAACTTTACGAGGGGAAAGGCTACACCTTC. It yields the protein CASSELYEGKGYTF.

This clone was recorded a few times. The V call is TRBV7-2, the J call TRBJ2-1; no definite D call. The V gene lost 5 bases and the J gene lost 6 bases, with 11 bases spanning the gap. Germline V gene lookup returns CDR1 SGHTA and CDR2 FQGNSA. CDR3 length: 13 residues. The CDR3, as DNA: TGTGCCAGCAGCCCGCGGCGAGGCAATGAGCAGTTCTTC. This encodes CASSPRRGNEQFF.